One and the same sample provided the 6 T cell receptor beta chains below, sequenced in a study of CD8 T cells in ankylosing spondylitis. TCRdb re-called the 5' RACE reads through MiXCR, storing one row per CDR3 protein. The sample includes 10,000 to 15,000 distinct CDR3 sequences, about 2.7% of them seen just once. Sequenced material: blood, either unsorted or a sorted T cell fraction (not recorded which). The source of these receptors is a male donor with ankylosing spondylitis or in good health (not recorded which).

This clonotype came up many times. V and J are TRBV9 and TRBJ2-5, with 10 nucleotides matching TRBD2. The CDR3 sequence is 16 residues long. Germline V lookup: CDR1 SGDLS, CDR2 YYNGEE. V lost 3 bases to trimming and J lost 3 bases; unmatched junction nucleotides: 8. CDR3 in amino acids: CASSEGLATYKETQYF. CDR3 nucleotide sequence: TGTGCCAGCAGCGAGGGACTAGCGACTTATAAAGAGACCCAGTACTTC.

By share, this clonotype ranks as medium-sized. Here the CDR3 reads CASTAGPGRTQETQYF. Written as DNA, the CDR3 is TGTGCCAGCACCGCCGGCCCTGGACGGACTCAAGAGACCCAGTACTTC. The chain links TRBV9 to TRBJ2-5; a weak D match, TRBD2 (5 bases). The CDR3 length is 16 residues. V shed 6 bases and J shed 2 bases, with 20 bases lying between them. Germline V gene lookup returns CDR1 SGDLS and CDR2 YYNGEE.

By frequency in the sample, this clonotype is medium-sized. The chain links TRBV20-1 to TRBJ2-1, with 12 positions matching TRBD2. The CDR3 is made up of 13 amino acids. V lost 4 bases to trimming and J lost 12 bases; unmatched junction nucleotides: 7. CDR1 DFQATT and CDR2 SNEGSKA come from the germline V gene (reference sequence). The CDR3 bases are TGCAGTGCTAATCCTAGCGGGGGGGTTGGGCAGTTCTTC. Its translation: CSANPSGGVGQFF.

This clonotype was recorded many times. The V gene is TRBV9, the J gene TRBJ2-5; possibly TRBD1 for D (6 bases). The CDR3 covers 15 residues. Between the trimmed V and J ends, which lost 0 bases and 5 bases, there was a span of 14 bases. CDR1 and CDR2 from the germline V gene are SGDLS and YYNGEE. The DNA of the CDR3 is TGTGCCAGCAGCGTAGATCAGGGGCTGGGGGAGACCCAGTACTTC. Its protein product is CASSVDQGLGETQYF.

This clonotype was seen many times. The chain is built from TRBV9 and TRBJ1-4, with TRBD1 matching 9 bases. V lost 4 bases to trimming and J lost 2 bases; unmatched junction nucleotides: 6. Germline loops: CDR1 SGDLS, CDR2 YYNGEE. The CDR3 length is 16 residues. The CDR3: CASSFTGGRTNEKLFF. Written as DNA, the CDR3 is TGTGCCAGCAGCTTCACAGGGGGCAGGACTAATGAAAAACTGTTTTTT.

This clonotype is medium-sized within its sample. The gene calls are TRBV9 and TRBJ2-3; no firm D call. Germline V gene data show CDR1 as SGDLS and CDR2 as YYNGEE. The length of the CDR3 is 15 residues. Trimming cost V 0 bases and J 1 base, with 9 bases left between them. This CDR3 is CASSVELGGTDTQYF. Written as DNA, the CDR3 is TGTGCCAGCAGCGTAGAACTCGGAGGCACAGATACGCAGTATTTT.